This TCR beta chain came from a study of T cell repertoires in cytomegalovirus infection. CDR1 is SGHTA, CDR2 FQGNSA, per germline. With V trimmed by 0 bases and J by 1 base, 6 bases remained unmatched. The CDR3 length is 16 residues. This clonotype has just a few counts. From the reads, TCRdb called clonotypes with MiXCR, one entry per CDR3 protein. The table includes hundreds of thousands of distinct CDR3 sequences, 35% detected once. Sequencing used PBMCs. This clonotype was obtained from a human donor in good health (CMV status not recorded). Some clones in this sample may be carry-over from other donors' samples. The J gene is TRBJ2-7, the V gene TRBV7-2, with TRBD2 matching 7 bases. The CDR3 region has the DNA TGTGCCAGCAGCTTAGCCTTTGCGGGAGTGTCCTACGAGCAGTACTTC. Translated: CASSLAFAGVSYEQYF.